Below, 13 T cell receptor beta chains from the same sample are listed, as sequenced in a study of cytomegalovirus exposure and HLA in healthy donors. Use of 60 Vbeta and 13 Jbeta primers characterized the PCR. The table came from immunoSEQ multiplex PCR; TCRdb's copy has only in-frame clones and leaves some out. This sample has roughly 120,000 clones, with about 64% found just once. Sequenced material: PBMCs. The origin of the receptors is a man aged 18 to 29 in good health and CMV-seropositive.

The rearrangement joins TRBV7-9 to TRBJ2-6; D remains unclear. The CDR3 runs to 15 residues. Trimming shortened V by 5 bases and J by 0 bases, and 8 bases separated the two germline ends. The germline V gene encodes CDR1 SEHNR and CDR2 FQNEAQ (reference sequence). The CDR3 DNA is TGTGCCAGCAGCCCACACAGCTCTGGGGCCAACGTCCTGACTTTC. Translating gives CASSPHSSGANVLTF.

Only one count was recorded for this clone. The rearrangement links TRBV28 to TRBJ2-1; D may be TRBD1 (6 bases). In germline, CDR1 is MDHEN, CDR2 SYDVKM. V lost 9 bases and J lost 2, with 17 bases in between. This CDR3 contains 15 residues. Written as DNA, the CDR3 is TGTGCCAGTAAAATGGGCAGGGGCGCCTACAATGAGCAGTTCTTC. This encodes CASKMGRGAYNEQFF.

The CDR3 loop reads CASSSFTGGEKLFF. Here the CDR3 DNA reads TGTGCCAGCAGTTCGTTCACCGGCGGTGAAAAACTGTTTTTT. The chain has TRBV28 and TRBJ1-4; D not certain. The CDR3 is made up of 14 amino acids. Germline V gene sequence: CDR1 MDHEN, CDR2 SYDVKM. Trimming left V 4 bases short and J 7 bases short, with 13 bases between.

Remarks on this clone: The missing conserved phenylalanine or tryptophan at the end of this CDR3 makes a read error likely. The DNA is left out, because the CDR3 cannot be placed on it with certainty; the CDR3 is given as TCRdb lists it. V usage is TRBV18 and J usage is TRBJ1-3; the table's D gene call, TRBD1, was not cross checked with the DNA. Germline V gene sequence: CDR1 KGHSH, CDR2 LQKENI. 10 amino acids form the CDR3, both terminal residues included. The CDR3 protein is CASSPRAGEI.

The genes are TRBV5-1 and TRBJ2-3; TRBD2 matches at 11 bases. Germline values: CDR1 SGHRS, CDR2 YFSETQ. CDR3 length equals 18 residues. V was clipped by 0 bases and J by 6 bases; unmatched bases: 12. CDR3 nucleotides: TGCGCCAGCAGCTTGGAACGGTCTAGCGGGGGGATTTACGATACGCAGTATTTT. This sequence encodes CASSLERSSGGIYDTQYF.

This rearrangement joins TRBV10-3 to TRBJ1-2, with TRBD1 as a possible D gene (6 bases). CDR3 length: 15 amino acids. The germline V and J ends were trimmed by 8 bases and 2 bases, with 18 bases remaining between them. The germline V gene has CDR1 ENHRY and CDR2 SYGVKD. CDR3 in amino acids: CAIAGSVQGNYGYTF. The CDR3 DNA is TGTGCCATCGCCGGCTCGGTGCAGGGGAACTATGGCTACACCTTC.

The gene calls are TRBV5-1 and TRBJ2-1; TRBD1 matches at 8 bases. The CDR3 extends over 17 amino acids. Germline V CDR1 and CDR2: SGHRS, YFSETQ. V shed 4 bases and J 0 bases; nucleotides not matched to a gene: 9. As DNA, the CDR3 is TGCGCCAGCAGCCCCGGGACAGGCCCCAGCTCCTACAATGAGCAGTTCTTC. Translation gives CASSPGTGPSSYNEQFF.

This clone has just a few counts. CDR3 DNA: TGTGCCAGCAGCGGAAGGACAGCAATGAACACTGAAGCTTTCTTT. It is translated as CASSGRTAMNTEAFF. The rearrangement links TRBV5-6 to TRBJ1-1; D may be TRBD1 (6 bases). The CDR3 spans 15 residues. Between the trimmed V and J ends, which lost 4 bases and 0 bases, there was a span of 13 bases. CDR1 and CDR2 (germline): SGHDT, YYEEEE.

The chain combines TRBV13 with TRBJ1-1; D gene uncertain. Trimming took 4 bases from V and 0 from J, leaving 18 bases between them. This CDR3 is built from 17 residues. Per the germline V gene, CDR1 is PRHDT and CDR2 is FYEKMQ (reference sequence). The CDR3 DNA is TGTGCCAGCAGCTCTAAGACATTACTTAAGATGAACACTGAAGCTTTCTTT. Its translation is CASSSKTLLKMNTEAFF.

This sequence joins TRBV7-9 and TRBJ1-1, with D possibly matching TRBD1 (5 bases). CDR1 is SEHNR, CDR2 FQNEAQ, per germline (reference sequence). The length of the CDR3 is 15 residues. V was clipped by 4 bases and J by 4 bases, with 16 bases between them. The CDR3 spells CASSSYLQGLTEAFF. The CDR3 nucleotides read TGTGCCAGCAGCTCCTACCTCCAGGGACTCACTGAAGCTTTCTTT.

The chain employs TRBV7-9 and TRBJ2-2, with D tentatively TRBD2 (5 bases). Deletions cut 1 base from V and 4 bases from J, with 10 bases between. The length of the CDR3 is 15 residues. Germline V lookup: CDR1 SEHNR, CDR2 FQNEAQ (reference sequence). This chain's CDR3 is CASSLEEAITGELFF. The CDR3 nucleotides read TGTGCCAGCAGCTTAGAGGAGGCAATCACCGGGGAGCTGTTTTTT.

The genes are TRBV9 and TRBJ1-2; TRBD1 matches at 7 bases. V shed 3 bases, J shed 8 bases, and the junction held 7 bases outside the gene matches. Germline-derived CDR1 and CDR2 are SGDLS and YYNGEE. This CDR3 region has 13 residues. CDR3 in DNA: TGTGCCAGCAGCGGGGCAGGGGGATTGGGCTACACCTTC. Residues: CASSGAGGLGYTF.

The gene calls are TRBV5-4 and TRBJ1-2, with D perhaps matching TRBD1 (5 bases). The length of the CDR3 is 14 residues. Trimming left V 4 bases short and J 5 bases short, with 15 bases between. Germline V gene sequence: CDR1 SGHNT, CDR2 YYREEE (reference sequence). CDR3 amino acids: CASSQAGGGYGYTF. The DNA for the CDR3 is TGTGCCAGCAGCCAGGCCGGGGGAGGGTATGGCTACACCTTC. Combining the CDR3 with reference TRBV5-4 and TRBJ1-2 gives the whole variable domain ETGVTQSPTHLIKTRGQQVTLRCSSQSGHNTVSWYQQALGQGPQFIFQYYREEENGRGNFPPRFSGLQFPNYSSELNVNALELDDSALYLCASSQAGGGYGYTFGSGTRLTVV.